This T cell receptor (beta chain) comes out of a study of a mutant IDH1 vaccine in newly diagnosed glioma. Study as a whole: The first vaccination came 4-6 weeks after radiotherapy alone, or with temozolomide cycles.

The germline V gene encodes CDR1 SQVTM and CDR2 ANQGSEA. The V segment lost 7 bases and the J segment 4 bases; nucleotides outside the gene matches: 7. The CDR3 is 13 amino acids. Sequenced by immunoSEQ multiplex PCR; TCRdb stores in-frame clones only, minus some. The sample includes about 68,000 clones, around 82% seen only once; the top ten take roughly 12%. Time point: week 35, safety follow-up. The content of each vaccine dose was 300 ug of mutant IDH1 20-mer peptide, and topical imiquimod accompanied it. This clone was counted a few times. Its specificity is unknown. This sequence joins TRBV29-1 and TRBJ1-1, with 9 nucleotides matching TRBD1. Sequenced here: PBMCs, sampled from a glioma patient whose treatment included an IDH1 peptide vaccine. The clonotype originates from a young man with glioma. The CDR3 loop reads CSALRQGGTEAFF. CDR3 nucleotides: TGCAGCGCTTTAAGACAGGGGGGCACTGAAGCTTTCTTT.